The 21 T cell receptor beta chains listed next were all sequenced from one sample in a study of T cell responses to AZD1222 COVID-19 vaccine. TCRdb keeps only in-frame clones here, not all; method: immunoSEQ multiplex PCR. The sample consists of 120,000 or so clones, about 88% of them appearing once. The specimen was peripheral blood, collected on day 0 of AZD1222 vaccination. Receptors were obtained from an adult in good health.

The V and J genes are TRBV11-2 and TRBJ2-5; a weak D match, TRBD2 (5 bases). Trimming took off 5 bases at V and 4 bases at J, with 20 bases between the two ends. Germline-derived CDR1 and CDR2 are SGHAT and FQNNGV. The CDR3 runs to 16 residues. The CDR3 is CASSASLREGSETQYF. In DNA form, the CDR3 reads TGTGCCAGCAGCGCTAGCCTCCGTGAGGGTTCAGAGACCCAGTACTTC. Full variable domain (outside the CDR3, taken from reference TRBV11-2 and TRBJ2-5): EAGVAQSPRYKIIEKRQSVAFWCNPISGHATLYWYQQILGQGPKLLIQFQNNGVVDDSQLPKDRFSAERLKGVDSTLKIQPAKLEDSAVYLCASSASLREGSETQYFGPGTRLLVL.

The V call is TRBV5-1, the J call TRBJ1-4, with D perhaps TRBD1 (5 bases). The V gene lost 2 bases and the J gene lost 7 bases, with 9 bases spanning the gap. The V gene's germline CDR1 is SGHRS and CDR2 YFSETQ. The CDR3 extends over 13 amino acids. The CDR3 DNA follows: TGCGCCAGCAGCTTAACAGGTCCTGAAAAACTGTTTTTT. Encoded protein: CASSLTGPEKLFF.

The chain joins TRBV27 to TRBJ2-5; perhaps TRBD1 as D (6 bases). Germline V lookup: CDR1 MNHEY, CDR2 SMNVEV (reference sequence). The CDR3 spans 16 residues. V lost 7 bases to trimming and J lost 5 bases, with 23 bases between them. CDR3 in amino acids: CASTQSAPTGFETQYF. Here the CDR3 DNA reads TGTGCCAGCACCCAAAGTGCCCCAACAGGGTTCGAGACCCAGTACTTC.

The chain is built from TRBV5-1 and TRBJ1-1, with unresolved D. The CDR3 has 14 residues. From germline, CDR1 is SGHRS and CDR2 YFSETQ. Trimming took 1 base from V and 1 from J, leaving 8 bases between them. CDR3 DNA sequence: TGCGCCAGCAGCTTGACAACCGAGAACACTGAAGCTTTCTTT. It is translated as CASSLTTENTEAFF.

The rearrangement links TRBV24-1 to TRBJ2-3; D remains unclear. The germline CDR1 and CDR2 sequences are KGHDR and SFDVKD. The CDR3 has 15 amino acids. V was cut by 0 bases and J by 2 bases, with 8 bases left in between. The CDR3 is CATSDLPGTTDTQYF. CDR3 DNA sequence: TGTGCCACCAGTGATTTGCCGGGTACCACAGATACGCAGTATTTT.

V is TRBV27 and J is TRBJ2-7; 7 bases match TRBD2. This CDR3 has 14 residues. Germline V CDR1 and CDR2: MNHEY, SMNVEV (reference sequence). V gave up 2 bases and J gave up 6 bases; unmatched junction bases: 7. CDR3 loop: CASSLAGVRGEQYF. CDR3 nucleotide sequence: TGTGCCAGCAGTTTAGCGGGAGTAAGGGGCGAGCAGTACTTC.

The chain employs TRBV11-2 and TRBJ1-2; D call uncertain. Germline lookup yields CDR1 SGHAT and CDR2 FQNNGV. The CDR3 sequence is 15 residues long. Trimming shortened V by 5 bases and J by 1 base, and 14 bases separated the two germline ends. The CDR3 is CASSPSPGFNYGYTF. The CDR3 DNA sequence: TGTGCCAGCAGCCCCAGTCCGGGATTTAACTATGGCTACACCTTC.

This chain uses TRBV19 with TRBJ2-5, with D perhaps TRBD2 (7 bases). Germline assignment: CDR1 LNHDA and CDR2 SQIVND (reference sequence). With 5 bases removed from V and 4 bases from J, the gap between germline ends came to 17 bases. This CDR3 contains 15 residues. The CDR3 here is CASSSGGGRGETQYF. In DNA form, the CDR3 reads TGTGCCAGTAGTTCAGGCGGGGGCAGGGGAGAGACCCAGTACTTC.

CDR3 sequence reads: CATSRTGVSTEAFF. CDR3 nucleotides: TGTGCCACCAGCAGGACAGGGGTTTCCACTGAAGCTTTCTTT. The chain couples TRBV15 to TRBJ1-1; TRBD1 matches at 8 bases. Germline V gives CDR1 LNHNV, CDR2 YYDKDF (reference sequence). The CDR3 contains 14 residues. Trimming at V came to 3 bases and at J to 4 bases, leaving 4 bases not matched to a gene.

The chain has TRBV4-3 and TRBJ2-2; 10 bases are a match to TRBD2. Germline-derived CDR1 and CDR2 are LGHNA and YSLEER. The CDR3 has 15 residues. With V trimmed by 3 bases and J by 6 bases, 4 bases remained unmatched. The CDR3 DNA reads TGCGCCAGCAGCCAGGTAGCGGGAGGCCCCGGGGAGCTGTTTTTT. Translated: CASSQVAGGPGELFF.

This rearrangement joins TRBV7-3 to TRBJ1-2; 9 bases are a match to TRBD1. In germline, CDR1 is SGHTA, CDR2 FQGTGA. V shed 1 base, J shed 4 bases, and the junction held 4 bases outside the gene matches. CDR3 length: 15 amino acids. The CDR3 sequence: CASSLNGQGTYGYTF. As DNA, the CDR3 is TGTGCCAGCAGCTTAAATGGACAGGGGACCTATGGCTACACCTTC.

V is TRBV5-1 and J is TRBJ1-4; D uncertain. This CDR3 spans 15 amino acids. Looked up from germline, CDR1 is SGHRS and CDR2 is YFSETQ. V lost 7 bases, J lost 3 bases, and 16 bases lay in between. The CDR3 is CASARAREANEKLFF. The CDR3 DNA sequence: TGCGCCAGCGCCCGGGCCCGAGAGGCTAATGAAAAACTGTTTTTT.

This clone was recorded once. The chain carries TRBV7-8 and TRBJ2-2; 10 nucleotides agree with TRBD2. There are 18 residues in the CDR3. J lost 2 bases, V lost 5 bases, and 11 bases had no gene match. Germline values: CDR1 SGHVS, CDR2 FQNEAQ. This CDR3 is CASSKILAGYPNTGELFF. In nucleotides, the CDR3 is TGTGCCAGCAGCAAAATACTAGCGGGATACCCCAACACCGGGGAGCTGTTTTTT.

The chain employs TRBV7-9 and TRBJ2-7; 7 bases fit TRBD1. Trimming at V came to 5 bases and at J to 4 bases, leaving 8 bases not matched to a gene. Germline CDR1 SEHNR, CDR2 FQNEAQ (reference sequence). This CDR3 region has 14 residues. CDR3 nucleotides: TGTGCCAGCAGCCCTGAGACAGGGCAGTACGAGCAGTACTTC. Its protein is CASSPETGQYEQYF.

The chain uses TRBV10-1 and TRBJ2-7, with D tentatively TRBD1 or TRBD2 (5 bases each). Trimming removed 3 bases at V and 1 base at J, with 10 bases between. Germline CDR1 WNHNN, CDR2 SYGVQD (reference sequence). The CDR3 loop spans 14 amino acids. As DNA, the CDR3 is TGCGCCAGCAGTGATTCATGGGGGTCCTACGAGCAGTACTTC. It translates to CASSDSWGSYEQYF.

V usage is TRBV19 and J usage is TRBJ2-7, with D possibly TRBD1 on 6 matching bases. Between the trimmed V and J ends, which lost 4 bases and 1 base, there was a span of 14 bases. CDR3 length: 15 amino acids. CDR1 LNHDA and CDR2 SQIVND come from the germline V gene (reference sequence). The CDR3 DNA follows: TGTGCCAGTAGTAGAGGACAGTTTCCGTCCTACGAGCAGTACTTC. Encoded protein: CASSRGQFPSYEQYF. The full variable domain, rest sourced from reference TRBV19 and TRBJ2-7, is DGGITQSPKYLFRKEGQNVTLSCEQNLNHDAMYWYRQDPGQGLRLIYYSQIVNDFQKGDIAEGYSVSREKKESFPLTVTSAQKNPTAFYLCASSRGQFPSYEQYFGPGTRLTVT.

The chain carries TRBV2 and TRBJ1-5, with 11 bases identical to TRBD1. CDR1 is SNHLY and CDR2 is FYNNEI in the germline V gene. Trimming removed 5 bases from V and 2 bases from J; junction bases left unmatched: 14. This CDR3 comprises 19 residues. DNA for the CDR3: TGTGCCAGCAGTACTGCCGGGACAGGGGGTCGGGTGGGCAATCAGCCCCAGCATTTT. It yields the protein CASSTAGTGGRVGNQPQHF.

This chain uses TRBV30 with TRBJ1-1; possible D gene TRBD1, 6 bases. This CDR3 contains 12 residues. Germline-derived CDR1 and CDR2 are GTSNPN and SVGIG (reference sequence). Trimming took off 5 bases at V and 6 bases at J, with 13 bases between the two ends. CDR3 sequence (DNA): TGTGCCTGGCGAACAGGGACCGCTGAAGCTTTCTTT. Translating gives CAWRTGTAEAFF.

V and J are TRBV6-5 and TRBJ1-4; 9 bases align to TRBD1. Germline-derived CDR1 and CDR2 are MNHEY and SVGAGI. J gave up 7 bases and V 6 bases, and 6 bases lay outside the gene matches. There are 14 residues in the CDR3. DNA of the CDR3: TGTGCCAGCAGCCAACAGGGGGCGCTTGAAAAACTGTTTTTT. Residues: CASSQQGALEKLFF.

A single count supports this clone. The chain couples TRBV3-1 (or the pseudogene TRBV3-2) to TRBJ1-3; D possibly corresponds to TRBD1 (5 bases). The germline gives CDR1 LGHDT, CDR2 YNNKEL (reference sequence). Trimming stripped 2 bases from V and 1 base from J, with 12 bases between. The CDR3 runs 16 residues. The CDR3 bases are TGTGCCAGCAGCCAATTGGGGGTTGGGTCTGGAAACACCATATATTTT. The encoded protein is CASSQLGVGSGNTIYF.

The sample holds one count of this clone. The V and J genes are TRBV5-1 and TRBJ1-5, with 7 bases lining up with TRBD1. CDR1 and CDR2 (germline): SGHRS, YFSETQ. V gave up 6 bases and J gave up 4 bases; unmatched junction bases: 10. The CDR3 spans 15 residues. The CDR3 region is CASTLGGQPNQPQHF. CDR3 in DNA: TGCGCCAGCACCTTAGGGGGACAGCCTAATCAGCCCCAGCATTTT.